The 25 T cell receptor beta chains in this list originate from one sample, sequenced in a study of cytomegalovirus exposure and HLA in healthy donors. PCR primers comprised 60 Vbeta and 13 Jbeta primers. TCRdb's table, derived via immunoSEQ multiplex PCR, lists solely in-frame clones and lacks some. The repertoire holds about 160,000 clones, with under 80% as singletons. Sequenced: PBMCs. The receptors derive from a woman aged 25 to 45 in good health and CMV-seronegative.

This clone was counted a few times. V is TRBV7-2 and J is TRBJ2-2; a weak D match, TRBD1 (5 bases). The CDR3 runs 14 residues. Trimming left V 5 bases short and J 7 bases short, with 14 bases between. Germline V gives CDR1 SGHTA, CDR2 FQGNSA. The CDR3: CASSQPPGFGELFF. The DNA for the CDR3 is TGTGCCAGCAGCCAACCCCCAGGGTTCGGGGAGCTGTTTTTT.

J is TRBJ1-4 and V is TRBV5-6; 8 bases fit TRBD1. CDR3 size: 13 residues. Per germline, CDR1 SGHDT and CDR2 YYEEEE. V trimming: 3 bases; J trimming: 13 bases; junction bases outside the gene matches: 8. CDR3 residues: CASSYGQGYRLFF. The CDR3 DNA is TGTGCCAGCAGCTACGGACAGGGCTATAGACTGTTTTTT.

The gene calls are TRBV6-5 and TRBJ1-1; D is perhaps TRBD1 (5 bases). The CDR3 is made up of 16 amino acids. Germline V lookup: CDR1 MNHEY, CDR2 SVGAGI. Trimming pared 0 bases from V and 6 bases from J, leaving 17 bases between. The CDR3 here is CASSYSVTDGLAEAFF. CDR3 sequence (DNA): TGTGCCAGCAGTTACTCCGTGACAGATGGATTGGCTGAAGCTTTCTTT.

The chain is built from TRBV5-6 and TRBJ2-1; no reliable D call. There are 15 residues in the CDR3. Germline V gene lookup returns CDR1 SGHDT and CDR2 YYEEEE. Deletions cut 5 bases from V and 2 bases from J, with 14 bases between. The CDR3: CASRVWPPAYNEQFF. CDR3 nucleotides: TGTGCCAGCAGAGTGTGGCCCCCAGCCTACAATGAGCAGTTCTTC.

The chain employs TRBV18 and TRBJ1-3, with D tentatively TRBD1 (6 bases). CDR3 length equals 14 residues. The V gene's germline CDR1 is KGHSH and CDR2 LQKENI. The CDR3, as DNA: TGTGCAACCTCGACAGGAGCCTCTGGAAACACCATATATTTT. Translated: CATSTGASGNTIYF.

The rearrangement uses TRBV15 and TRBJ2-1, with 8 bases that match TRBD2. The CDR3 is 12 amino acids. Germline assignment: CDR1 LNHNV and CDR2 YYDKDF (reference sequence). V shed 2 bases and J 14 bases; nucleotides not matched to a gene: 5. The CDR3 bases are TGTGCCACCAGCAGATTTAGCGGGGTTGAGTTCTTC. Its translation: CATSRFSGVEFF.

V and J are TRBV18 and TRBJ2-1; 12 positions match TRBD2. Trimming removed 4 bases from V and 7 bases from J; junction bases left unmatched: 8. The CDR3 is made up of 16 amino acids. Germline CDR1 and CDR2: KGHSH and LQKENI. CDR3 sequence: CASSLSRLAGDNEQFF. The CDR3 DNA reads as TGTGCCAGCTCACTTTCTCGACTAGCGGGGGATAATGAGCAGTTCTTC. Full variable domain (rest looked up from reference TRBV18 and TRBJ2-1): NAGVMQNPRHLVRRRGQEARLRCSPMKGHSHVYWYRQLPEEGLKFMVYLQKENIIDESGMPKERFSAEFPKEGPSILRIQQVVRGDSAAYFCASSLSRLAGDNEQFFGPGTRLTVL.

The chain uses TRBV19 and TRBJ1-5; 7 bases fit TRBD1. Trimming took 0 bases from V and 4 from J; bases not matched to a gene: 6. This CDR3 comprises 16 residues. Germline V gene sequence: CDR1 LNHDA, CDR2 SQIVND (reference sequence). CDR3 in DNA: TGTGCCAGTAGTATAGATCGTCACAGGGGAAATCAGCCCCAGCATTTT. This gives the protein CASSIDRHRGNQPQHF.

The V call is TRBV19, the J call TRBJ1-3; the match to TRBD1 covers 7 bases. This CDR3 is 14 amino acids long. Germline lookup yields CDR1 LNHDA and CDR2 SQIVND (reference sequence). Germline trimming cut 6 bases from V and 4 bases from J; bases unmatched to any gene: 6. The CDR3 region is CASSRQGDGNTIYF. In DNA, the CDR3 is TGTGCCAGTAGCCGACAGGGCGACGGAAACACCATATATTTT.

CDR3 protein: CASILTGGFSPLHF. In DNA form, the CDR3 reads TGTGCCAGCATACTGACAGGGGGCTTTTCACCCCTCCACTTT. The gene calls are TRBV6-6 and TRBJ1-6; 10 nucleotides match TRBD1. Looked up from germline, CDR1 is MNHNY and CDR2 is SVGAGI (reference sequence). CDR3 length equals 14 residues. After removal of 7 bases from V and 9 bases from J, the junction contained 6 bases not matched to a gene.

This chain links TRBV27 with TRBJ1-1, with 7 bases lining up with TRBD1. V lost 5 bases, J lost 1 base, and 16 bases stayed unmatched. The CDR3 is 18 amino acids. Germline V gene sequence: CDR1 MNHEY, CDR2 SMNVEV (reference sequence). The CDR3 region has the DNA TGTGCCAGCAGTCCCCTGAGAGGGGGCTCCGGGAGGAACACTGAAGCTTTCTTT. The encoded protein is CASSPLRGGSGRNTEAFF.

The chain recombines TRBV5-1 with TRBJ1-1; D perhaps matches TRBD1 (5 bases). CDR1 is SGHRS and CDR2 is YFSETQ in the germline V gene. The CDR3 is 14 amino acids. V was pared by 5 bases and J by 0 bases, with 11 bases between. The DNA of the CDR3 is TGCGCCAGCAGGCCGACAGCGATGAACACTGAAGCTTTCTTT. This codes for CASRPTAMNTEAFF.

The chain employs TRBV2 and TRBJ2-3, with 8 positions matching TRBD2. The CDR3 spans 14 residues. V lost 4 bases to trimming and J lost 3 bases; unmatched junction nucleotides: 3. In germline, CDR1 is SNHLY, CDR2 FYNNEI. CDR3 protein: CASSAGLGTDTQYF. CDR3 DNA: TGTGCCAGCAGTGCGGGACTAGGTACAGATACGCAGTATTTT.

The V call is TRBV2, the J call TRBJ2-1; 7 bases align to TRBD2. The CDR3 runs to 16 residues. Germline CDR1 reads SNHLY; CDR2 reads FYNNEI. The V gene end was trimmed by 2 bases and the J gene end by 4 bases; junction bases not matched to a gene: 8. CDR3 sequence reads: CASSELAGGIYNEQFF. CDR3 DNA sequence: TGTGCCAGCAGTGAACTCGCCGGGGGGATATACAATGAGCAGTTCTTC.

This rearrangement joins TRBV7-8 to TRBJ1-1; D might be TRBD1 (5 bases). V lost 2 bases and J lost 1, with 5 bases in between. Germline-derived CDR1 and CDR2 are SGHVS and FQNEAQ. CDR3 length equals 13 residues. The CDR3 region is CASSLQGNTEAFF. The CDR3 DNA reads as TGTGCCAGCAGCTTACAGGGGAACACTGAAGCTTTCTTT.

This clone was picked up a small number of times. CDR3 residues: CASSYVGVNTEAFF. The CDR3 DNA reads TGTGCCAGCAGTTATGTAGGGGTGAACACTGAAGCTTTCTTT. The chain employs TRBV6-6 and TRBJ1-1; D is possibly TRBD1 (5 bases). Germline V CDR1 and CDR2: MNHNY, SVGAGI (reference sequence). The CDR3 totals 14 residues. V was cut by 3 bases and J by 0 bases, with 8 bases left in between.

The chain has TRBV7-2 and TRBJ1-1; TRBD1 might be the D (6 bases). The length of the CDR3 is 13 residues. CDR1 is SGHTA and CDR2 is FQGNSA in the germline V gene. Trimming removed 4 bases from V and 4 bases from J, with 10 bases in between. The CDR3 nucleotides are TGTGCCAGCAGCTCGGACAGTAGCACTGAAGCTTTCTTT. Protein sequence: CASSSDSSTEAFF.

As DNA, the CDR3 is TGTGCCAGCTCTCCGACAGGGACTGAAGCTTTCTTT. The encoded protein is CASSPTGTEAFF. The V and J genes are TRBV18 and TRBJ1-1, with TRBD1 matching 7 bases. The length of the CDR3 is 12 residues. CDR1 is KGHSH, CDR2 LQKENI, per germline. V shed 6 bases, J shed 5 bases, and the junction held 3 bases outside the gene matches.

For the CDR3, the DNA is TGTGCCAGCAGTGAAGCGCTTCGGGGGGGCCTTGGTGAGCAGTACTTC. This sequence encodes CASSEALRGGLGEQYF. The gene calls are TRBV2 and TRBJ2-7; 8 bases line up with TRBD2. V was clipped by 0 bases and J by 7 bases; unmatched bases: 11. CDR3 length: 16 residues. The germline V gene encodes CDR1 SNHLY and CDR2 FYNNEI.

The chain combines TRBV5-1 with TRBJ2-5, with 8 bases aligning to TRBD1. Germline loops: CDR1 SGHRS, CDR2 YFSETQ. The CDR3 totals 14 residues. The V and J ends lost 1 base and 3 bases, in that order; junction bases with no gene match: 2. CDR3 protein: CASSLPTGEETQYF. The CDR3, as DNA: TGCGCCAGCAGCTTGCCGACAGGGGAAGAGACCCAGTACTTC. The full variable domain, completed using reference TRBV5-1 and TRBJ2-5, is KAGVTQTPRYLIKTRGQQVTLSCSPISGHRSVSWYQQTPGQGLQFLFEYFSETQRNKGNFPGRFSGRQFSNSRSEMNVSTLELGDSALYLCASSLPTGEETQYFGPGTRLLVL.

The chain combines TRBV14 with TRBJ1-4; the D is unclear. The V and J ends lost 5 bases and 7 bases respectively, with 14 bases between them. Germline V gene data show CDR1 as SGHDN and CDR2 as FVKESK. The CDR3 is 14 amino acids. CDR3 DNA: TGTGCCAGCAGCGGCACGGGTCTCCGTGAAAAACTGTTTTTT. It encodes CASSGTGLREKLFF.

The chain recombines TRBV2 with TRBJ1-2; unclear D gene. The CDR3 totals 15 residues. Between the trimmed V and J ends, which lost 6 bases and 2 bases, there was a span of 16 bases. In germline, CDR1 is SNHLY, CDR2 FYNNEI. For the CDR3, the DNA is TGTGCCAGCAGGAACCCCGAGGGCGCGAACTATGGCTACACCTTC. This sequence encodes CASRNPEGANYGYTF.

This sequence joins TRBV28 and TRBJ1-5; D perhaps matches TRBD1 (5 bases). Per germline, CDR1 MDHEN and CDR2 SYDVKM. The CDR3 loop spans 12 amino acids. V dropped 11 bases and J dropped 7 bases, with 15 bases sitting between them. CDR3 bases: TGTGCCTCCCGGGGGGAACCACAGCCCCAGCATTTT. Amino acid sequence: CASRGEPQPQHF.

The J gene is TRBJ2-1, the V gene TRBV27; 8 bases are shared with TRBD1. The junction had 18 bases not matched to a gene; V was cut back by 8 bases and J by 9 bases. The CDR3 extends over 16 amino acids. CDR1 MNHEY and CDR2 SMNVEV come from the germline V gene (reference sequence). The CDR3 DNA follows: TGTGCCAGCGCCCTCAGATCGGGGCAGGGGGCTGGTGAGCAGTTCTTC. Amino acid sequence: CASALRSGQGAGEQFF.

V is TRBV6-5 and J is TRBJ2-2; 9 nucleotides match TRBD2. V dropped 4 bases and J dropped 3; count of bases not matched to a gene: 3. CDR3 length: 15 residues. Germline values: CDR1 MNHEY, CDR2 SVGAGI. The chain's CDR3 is CASSSRGGDTGELFF. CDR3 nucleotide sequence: TGTGCCAGCAGTTCGCGGGGGGGGGACACCGGGGAGCTGTTTTTT.